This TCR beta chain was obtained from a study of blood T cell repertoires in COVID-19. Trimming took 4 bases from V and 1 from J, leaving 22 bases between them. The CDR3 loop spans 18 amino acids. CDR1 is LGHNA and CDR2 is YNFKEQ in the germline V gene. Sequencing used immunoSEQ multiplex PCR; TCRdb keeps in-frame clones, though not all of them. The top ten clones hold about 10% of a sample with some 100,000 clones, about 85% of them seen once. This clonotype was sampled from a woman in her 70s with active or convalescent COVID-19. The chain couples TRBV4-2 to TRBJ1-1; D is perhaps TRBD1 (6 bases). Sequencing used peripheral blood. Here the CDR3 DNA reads TGTGCCAGCAGCCCCCAAAGACAGGACACCGCCCGGAACACTGAAGCTTTCTTT. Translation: CASSPQRQDTARNTEAFF.